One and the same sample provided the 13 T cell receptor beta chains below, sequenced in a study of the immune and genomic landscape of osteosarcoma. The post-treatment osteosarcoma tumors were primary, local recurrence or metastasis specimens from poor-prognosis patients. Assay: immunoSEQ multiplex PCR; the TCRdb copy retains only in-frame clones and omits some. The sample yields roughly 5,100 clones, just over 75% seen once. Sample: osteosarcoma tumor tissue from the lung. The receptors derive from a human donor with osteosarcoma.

DNA for the CDR3: TGTGCCAGTAGACCCCTGTTAAAAGAAGCTGGAAACACCATATATTTT. Residues: CASRPLLKEAGNTIYF. The V call is TRBV19, the J call TRBJ1-3, with D unresolved. V lost 6 bases to trimming and J lost 2 bases, with 17 bases between them. CDR3 length equals 16 residues. Germline V CDR1 and CDR2: LNHDA, SQIVND (reference sequence).

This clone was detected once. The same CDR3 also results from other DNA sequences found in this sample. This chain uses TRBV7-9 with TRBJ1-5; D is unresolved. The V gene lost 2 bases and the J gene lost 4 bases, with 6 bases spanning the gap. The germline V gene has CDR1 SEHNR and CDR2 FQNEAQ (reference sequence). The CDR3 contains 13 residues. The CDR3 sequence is CASSLSGNQPQHF. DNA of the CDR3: TGTGCCAGCAGCTTATCTGGGAATCAGCCCCAGCATTTT.

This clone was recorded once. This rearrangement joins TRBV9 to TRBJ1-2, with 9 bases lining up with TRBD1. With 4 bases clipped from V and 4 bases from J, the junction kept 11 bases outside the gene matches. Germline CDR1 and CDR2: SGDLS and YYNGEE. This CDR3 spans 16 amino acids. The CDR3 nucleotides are TGTGCCAGCAGCCCCAGACAGGGGGAACAACTCTATGGCTACACCTTC. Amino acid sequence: CASSPRQGEQLYGYTF.

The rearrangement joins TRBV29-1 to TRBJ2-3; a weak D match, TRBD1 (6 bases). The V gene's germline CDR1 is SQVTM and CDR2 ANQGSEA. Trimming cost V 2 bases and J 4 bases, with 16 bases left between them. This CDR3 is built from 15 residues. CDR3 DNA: TGCAGCGTTGAATCAGGGGAAGATCTCGCAGATACGCAGTATTTT. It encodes CSVESGEDLADTQYF.

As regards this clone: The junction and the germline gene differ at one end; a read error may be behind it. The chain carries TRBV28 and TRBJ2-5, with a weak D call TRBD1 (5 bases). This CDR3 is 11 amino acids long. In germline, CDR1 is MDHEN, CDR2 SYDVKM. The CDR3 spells CASSSLYRLNF. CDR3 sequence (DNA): TGTGCCAGCAGTTCCTTGTACAGGCTCAACTTC.

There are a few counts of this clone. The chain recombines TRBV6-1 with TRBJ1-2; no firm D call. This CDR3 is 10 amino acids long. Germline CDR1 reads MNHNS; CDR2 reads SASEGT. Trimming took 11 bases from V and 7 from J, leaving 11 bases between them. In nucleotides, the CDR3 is TGTGCCGGAGGGCTTGGTGGCTACACCTTC. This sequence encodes CAGGLGGYTF.

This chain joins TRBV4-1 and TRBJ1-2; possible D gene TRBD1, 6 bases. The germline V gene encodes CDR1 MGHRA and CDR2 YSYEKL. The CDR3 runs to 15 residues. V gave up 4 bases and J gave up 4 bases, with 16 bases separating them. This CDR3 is CASSLQGGGIYGYTF. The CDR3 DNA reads TGCGCCAGCAGCCTACAAGGGGGGGGCATCTATGGCTACACCTTC.

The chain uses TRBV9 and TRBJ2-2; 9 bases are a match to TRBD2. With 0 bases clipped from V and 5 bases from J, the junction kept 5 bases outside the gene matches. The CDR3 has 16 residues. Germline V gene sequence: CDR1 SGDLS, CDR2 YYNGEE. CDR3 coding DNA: TGTGCCAGCAGCGTAGGGGGTGGACTAGCGACCGGGGAGCTGTTTTTT. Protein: CASSVGGGLATGELFF. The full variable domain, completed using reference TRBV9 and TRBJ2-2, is DSGVTQTPKHLITATGQRVTLRCSPRSGDLSVYWYQQSLDQGLQFLIQYYNGEERAKGNILERFSAQQFPDLHSELNLSSLELGDSALYFCASSVGGGLATGELFFGEGSRLTVL.

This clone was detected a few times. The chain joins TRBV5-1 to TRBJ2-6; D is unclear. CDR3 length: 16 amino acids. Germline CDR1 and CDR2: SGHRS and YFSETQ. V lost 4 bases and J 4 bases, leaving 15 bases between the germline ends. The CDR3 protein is CASSPHQPLGANVLTF. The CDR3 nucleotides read TGCGCCAGCAGCCCTCACCAACCCTTGGGGGCCAACGTCCTGACTTTC. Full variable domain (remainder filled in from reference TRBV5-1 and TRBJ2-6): KAGVTQTPRYLIKTRGQQVTLSCSPISGHRSVSWYQQTPGQGLQFLFEYFSETQRNKGNFPGRFSGRQFSNSRSEMNVSTLELGDSALYLCASSPHQPLGANVLTFGAGSRLTVL.

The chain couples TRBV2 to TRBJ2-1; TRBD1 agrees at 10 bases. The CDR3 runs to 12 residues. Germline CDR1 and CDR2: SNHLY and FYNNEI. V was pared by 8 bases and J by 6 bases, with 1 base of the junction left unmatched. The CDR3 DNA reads TGTGCCAGCCGGGACAGGGGCAATGAGCAGTTCTTC. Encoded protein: CASRDRGNEQFF.

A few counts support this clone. The CDR3 protein is CASSPSRGGGVNSYEQYF. Written as DNA, the CDR3 is TGTGCCAGCAGCCCGAGCCGGGGGGGAGGCGTAAACTCCTACGAGCAGTACTTC. V and J are TRBV11-3 and TRBJ2-7; 8 bases line up with TRBD2. Germline V gene data show CDR1 as SGHNT and CDR2 as YENEEA. V lost 5 bases to trimming and J lost 0 bases; unmatched junction nucleotides: 15. The CDR3 consists of 18 residues.

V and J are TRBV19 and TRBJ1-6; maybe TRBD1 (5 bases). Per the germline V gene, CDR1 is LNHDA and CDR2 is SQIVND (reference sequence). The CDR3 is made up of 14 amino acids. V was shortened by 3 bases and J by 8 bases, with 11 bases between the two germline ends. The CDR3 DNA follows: TGTGCCAGTAGTATCGGGACGGGAGATTCACCCCTCCACTTT. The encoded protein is CASSIGTGDSPLHF.

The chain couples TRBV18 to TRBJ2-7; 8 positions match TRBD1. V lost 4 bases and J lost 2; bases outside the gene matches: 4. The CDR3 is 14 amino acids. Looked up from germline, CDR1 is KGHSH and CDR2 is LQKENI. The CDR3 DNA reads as TGTGCCAGCTCACTGACGACAGGGGCCTACGAGCAGTACTTC. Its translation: CASSLTTGAYEQYF.